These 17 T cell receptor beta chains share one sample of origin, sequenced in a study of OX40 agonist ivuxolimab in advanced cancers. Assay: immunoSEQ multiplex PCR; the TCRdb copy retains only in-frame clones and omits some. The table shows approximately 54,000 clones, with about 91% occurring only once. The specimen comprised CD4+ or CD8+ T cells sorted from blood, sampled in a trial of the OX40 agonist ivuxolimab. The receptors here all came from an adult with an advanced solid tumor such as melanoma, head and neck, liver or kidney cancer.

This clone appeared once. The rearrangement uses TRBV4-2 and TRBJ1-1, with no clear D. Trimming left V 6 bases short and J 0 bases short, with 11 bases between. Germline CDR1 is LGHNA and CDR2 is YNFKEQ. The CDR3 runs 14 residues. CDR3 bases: TGTGCCAGCAGGGCGGGCCTCATGAACACTGAAGCTTTCTTT. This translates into CASRAGLMNTEAFF.

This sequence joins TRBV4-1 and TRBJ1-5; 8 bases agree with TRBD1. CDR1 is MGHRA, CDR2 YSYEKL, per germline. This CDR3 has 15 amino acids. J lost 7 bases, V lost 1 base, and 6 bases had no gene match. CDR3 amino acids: CASSQGDRWGQPQHF. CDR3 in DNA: TGCGCCAGCAGCCAAGGGGACAGGTGGGGACAGCCCCAGCATTTT.

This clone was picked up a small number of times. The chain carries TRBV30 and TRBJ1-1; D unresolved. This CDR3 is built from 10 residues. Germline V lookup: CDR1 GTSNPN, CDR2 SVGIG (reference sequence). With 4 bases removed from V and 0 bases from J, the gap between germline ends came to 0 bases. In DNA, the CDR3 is TGTGCCTGGATGAACACTGAAGCTTTCTTT. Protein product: CAWMNTEAFF.

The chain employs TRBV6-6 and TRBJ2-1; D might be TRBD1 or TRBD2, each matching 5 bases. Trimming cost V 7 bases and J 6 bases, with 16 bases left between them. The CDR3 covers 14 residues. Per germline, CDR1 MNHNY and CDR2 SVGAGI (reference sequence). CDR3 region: CASKRDEGFNEQFF. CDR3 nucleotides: TGTGCCAGCAAAAGGGATGAGGGGTTCAATGAGCAGTTCTTC.

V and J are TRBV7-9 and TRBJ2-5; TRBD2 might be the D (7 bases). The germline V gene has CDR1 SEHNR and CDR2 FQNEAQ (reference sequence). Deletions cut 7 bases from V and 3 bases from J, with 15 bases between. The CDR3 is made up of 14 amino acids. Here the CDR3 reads CASTPRGAEETQYF. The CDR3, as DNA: TGTGCCAGCACCCCCCGGGGGGCGGAAGAGACCCAGTACTTC.

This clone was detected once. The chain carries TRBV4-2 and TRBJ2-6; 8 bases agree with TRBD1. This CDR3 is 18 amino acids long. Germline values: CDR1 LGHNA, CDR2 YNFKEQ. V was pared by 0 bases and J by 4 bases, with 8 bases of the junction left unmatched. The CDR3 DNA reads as TGTGCCAGCAGCCAAGACAGGTCCAGGGGGCAAGGGGCCAACGTCCTGACTTTC. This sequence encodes CASSQDRSRGQGANVLTF.

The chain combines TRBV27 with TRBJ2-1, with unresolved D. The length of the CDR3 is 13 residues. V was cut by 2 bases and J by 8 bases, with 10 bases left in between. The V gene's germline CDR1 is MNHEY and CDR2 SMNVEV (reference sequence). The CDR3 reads CASSLGPLYEQFF. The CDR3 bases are TGTGCCAGCAGTTTAGGGCCTCTCTATGAGCAGTTCTTC.

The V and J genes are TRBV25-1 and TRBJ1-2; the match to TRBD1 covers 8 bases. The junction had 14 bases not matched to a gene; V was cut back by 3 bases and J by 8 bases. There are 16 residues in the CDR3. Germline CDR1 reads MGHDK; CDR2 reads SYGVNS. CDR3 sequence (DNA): TGTGCCAGCAGTGATTCCCTTTGGACAGGGCCTAAGGGCTACACCTTC. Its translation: CASSDSLWTGPKGYTF.

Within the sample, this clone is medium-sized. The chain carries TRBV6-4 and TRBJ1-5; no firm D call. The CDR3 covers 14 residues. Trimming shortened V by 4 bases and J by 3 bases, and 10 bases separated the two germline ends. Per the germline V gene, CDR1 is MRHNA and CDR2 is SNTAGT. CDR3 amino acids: CASSVTGTNQPQHF. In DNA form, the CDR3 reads TGTGCCAGCAGTGTGACCGGTACCAATCAGCCCCAGCATTTT.

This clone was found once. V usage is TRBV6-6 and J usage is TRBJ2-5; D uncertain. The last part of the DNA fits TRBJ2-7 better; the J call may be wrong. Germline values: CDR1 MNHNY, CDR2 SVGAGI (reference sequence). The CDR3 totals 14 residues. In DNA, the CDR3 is TGTGCCAGCAGTTACCCCGGGCCTGGCTACGAGCAGTACTTC. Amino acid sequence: CASSYPGPGYEQYF.

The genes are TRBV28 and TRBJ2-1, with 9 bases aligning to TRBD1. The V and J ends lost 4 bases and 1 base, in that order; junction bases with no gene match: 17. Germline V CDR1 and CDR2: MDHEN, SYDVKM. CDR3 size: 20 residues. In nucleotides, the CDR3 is TGTGCCAGCAGTTCGTACCCACGTTCCGGACAGGGGTCTTCCTACAATGAGCAGTTCTTC. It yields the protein CASSSYPRSGQGSSYNEQFF.

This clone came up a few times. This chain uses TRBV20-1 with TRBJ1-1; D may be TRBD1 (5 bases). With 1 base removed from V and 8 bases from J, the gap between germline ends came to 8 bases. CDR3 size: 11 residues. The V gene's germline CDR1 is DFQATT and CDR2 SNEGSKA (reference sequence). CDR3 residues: CSARGGGEAFF. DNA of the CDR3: TGCAGTGCTAGAGGTGGGGGAGAAGCTTTCTTT.

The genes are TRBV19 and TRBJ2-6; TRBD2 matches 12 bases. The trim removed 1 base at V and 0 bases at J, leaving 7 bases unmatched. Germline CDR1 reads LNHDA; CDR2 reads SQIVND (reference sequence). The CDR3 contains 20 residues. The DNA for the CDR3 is TGTGCCAGTAGTATAGGCCCGACTAGCGGGGGACCCTCTGGGGCCAACGTCCTGACTTTC. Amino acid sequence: CASSIGPTSGGPSGANVLTF.

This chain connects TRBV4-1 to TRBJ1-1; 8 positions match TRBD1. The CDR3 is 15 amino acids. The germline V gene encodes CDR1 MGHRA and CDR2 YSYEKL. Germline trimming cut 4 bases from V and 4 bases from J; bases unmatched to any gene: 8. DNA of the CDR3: TGCGCCAGCAGCCGGAGCGGACAGGGCGGCACTGAAGCTTTCTTT. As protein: CASSRSGQGGTEAFF.

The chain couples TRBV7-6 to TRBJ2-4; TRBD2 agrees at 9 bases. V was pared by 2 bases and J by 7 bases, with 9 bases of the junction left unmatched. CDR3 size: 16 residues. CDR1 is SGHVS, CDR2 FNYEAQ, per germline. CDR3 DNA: TGTGCCAGCAGCTTAACCCCGGCGGGGGGGGCGAACATTCAGTACTTC. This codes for CASSLTPAGGANIQYF.

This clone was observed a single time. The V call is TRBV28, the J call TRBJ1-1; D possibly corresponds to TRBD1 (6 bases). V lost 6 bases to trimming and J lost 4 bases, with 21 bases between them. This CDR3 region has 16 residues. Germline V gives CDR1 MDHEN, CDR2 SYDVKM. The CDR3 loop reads CASRIRDTYLGTEAFF. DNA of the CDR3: TGTGCCAGCAGGATTCGGGACACCTACTTGGGCACTGAAGCTTTCTTT.

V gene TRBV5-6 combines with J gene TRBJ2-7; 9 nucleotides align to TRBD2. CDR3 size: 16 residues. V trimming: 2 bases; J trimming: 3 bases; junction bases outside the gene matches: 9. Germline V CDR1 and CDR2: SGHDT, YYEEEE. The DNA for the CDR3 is TGTGCCAGCAGCTTCGGGATAGCGGGAGACGGCTACGAGCAGTACTTC. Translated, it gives CASSFGIAGDGYEQYF.